What follows describes a single T cell receptor beta chain. Other nucleotide sequences in the sample specify the same CDR3. The data were taken from a study of T cell responses to AZD1222 COVID-19 vaccine. Here immunoSEQ multiplex PCR was the method, and the copy in TCRdb shows in-frame clones only, minus some. Among roughly 160,000 clones, approximately 88% were seen once, and the ten largest hold about 4.5%. Germline loops: CDR1 SNHLY, CDR2 FYNNEI. Trimming took 8 bases from V and 2 from J, leaving 9 bases between them. The CDR3 runs 12 residues. The chain joins TRBV2 to TRBJ1-2; D call uncertain. This TCR derives from an adult who received the AZD1222 COVID-19 vaccine. Specimen: peripheral blood, collected 28 days after the second AZD1222 dose. This chain's CDR3 is CASEGLNYGYTF. The CDR3 nucleotides are TGTGCCAGCGAAGGACTCAACTATGGCTACACCTTC.